The 25 T cell receptor beta chains reported below all come from one sample, sequenced in a study of T-cell reconstitution after alpha-beta-depleted transplantation in children. Unique molecular identifiers were incorporated into the prepared TCRbeta library. TCRdb used MiXCR to reprocess the PCR reads, holding one entry per CDR3 protein. The top ten hold roughly 6% of the sample, which has around 400,000 distinct CDR3 sequences, 11% seen once. This specimen was PBMCs from the stem cell graft donor, taken from the stem cell graft. These receptors all stem from a human donor who donated a stem cell graft to a child with acute myeloid leukemia.

This chain joins TRBV20-1 and TRBJ2-7; D is uncertain. V was shortened by 3 bases and J by 0 bases, with 9 bases between the two germline ends. Germline CDR1 reads DFQATT; CDR2 reads SNEGSKA (reference sequence). CDR3 length: 13 amino acids. The CDR3 region is CSASRTLSYEQYF. CDR3 in DNA: TGCAGTGCTAGTCGAACCCTCTCCTACGAGCAGTACTTC.

This sequence joins TRBV7-9 and TRBJ2-7; no clear D gene. The V and J ends lost 1 base and 3 bases respectively, with 7 bases between them. CDR1 and CDR2 from the germline V gene are SEHNR and FQNEAQ (reference sequence). CDR3 length: 13 residues. In DNA, the CDR3 is TGTGCCAGCAGCTTAGGGGTTGACTACGAGCAGTACGTC. Translated, it gives CASSLGVDYEQYV.

This chain joins TRBV12-3 or TRBV12-4 and TRBJ1-1; a weak D match, TRBD1 (6 bases). Trimming removed 5 bases at V and 6 bases at J, with 10 bases between. This CDR3 has 12 amino acids. The CDR3 spells CASSTTGAEAFF. The CDR3 DNA is TGTGCCAGCAGTACGACAGGCGCTGAAGCTTTCTTT.

This clonotype showed up just a few times. The chain couples TRBV27 to TRBJ2-1; possibly TRBD1 for D (5 bases). The CDR3 covers 15 residues. Germline assignment: CDR1 MNHEY and CDR2 SMNVEV (reference sequence). With 3 bases removed from V and 2 bases from J, the gap between germline ends came to 11 bases. The CDR3 region is CASSFIGATYNEQFF. The CDR3 bases are TGTGCCAGCAGTTTTATAGGGGCTACCTACAATGAGCAGTTCTTC.

As regards this clonotype: Its ends do not fully match the called genes, so a read error is possible. Here the CDR3 DNA reads TGCAGCGTTGAGTCTGGGGGGAACGCTGAAGCTTTCTTT. Translating gives CSVESGGNAEAFF. The chain joins TRBV29-1 to TRBJ1-1; D perhaps matches TRBD1 (5 bases). The CDR3 spans 13 residues. From germline, CDR1 is SQVTM and CDR2 ANQGSEA.

In its sample, this clonotype was seen many times. The V call is TRBV12-3 or TRBV12-4, the J call TRBJ2-1; D gene unclear. The CDR3 consists of 13 residues. Trimming left V 5 bases short and J 4 bases short, with 9 bases between. This CDR3 reads CASSPTGYNEQFF. In DNA, the CDR3 is TGTGCCAGCAGTCCTACTGGTTACAATGAGCAGTTCTTC.

Only a few counts were recorded for this clonotype. V is TRBV29-1 and J is TRBJ2-5; D might be TRBD1 or TRBD2, each matching 5 bases. Germline CDR1 SQVTM, CDR2 ANQGSEA. This CDR3 has 15 residues. The V and J ends lost 7 bases and 0 bases respectively, with 18 bases between them. CDR3 protein: CSGGNEWGYQETQYF. The CDR3 DNA sequence: TGCAGCGGGGGAAATGAATGGGGGTACCAAGAGACCCAGTACTTC.

This sequence joins TRBV12-3 or TRBV12-4 and TRBJ2-5; 7 bases are shared with TRBD2. After removal of 6 bases from V and 7 bases from J, the junction contained 8 bases not matched to a gene. The CDR3 is 13 amino acids. The chain's CDR3 is CASSWDPGGTQYF. In DNA form, the CDR3 reads TGTGCCAGCAGCTGGGACCCGGGGGGGACCCAGTACTTC.

This clonotype has just a few counts. V gene TRBV5-1 combines with J gene TRBJ2-3; weak D call: TRBD1 (6 bases). Germline values: CDR1 SGHRS, CDR2 YFSETQ. With 5 bases removed from V and 3 bases from J, the gap between germline ends came to 10 bases. This CDR3 contains 13 residues. The chain's CDR3 is CASRQGRTDTQYF. The CDR3 bases are TGCGCCAGCAGACAGGGCCGGACAGATACGCAGTATTTT.

There are a few counts of this clonotype. This rearrangement joins TRBV30 to TRBJ2-4; no firm D call. The CDR3 is 13 residues long. Between the trimmed V and J ends, which lost 4 bases and 7 bases, there was a span of 14 bases. The germline V gene encodes CDR1 GTSNPN and CDR2 SVGIG (reference sequence). The CDR3 DNA reads TGTGCCTGGACCTCCGCAGGCCGGAACATTCAGTACTTC. The encoded protein is CAWTSAGRNIQYF.

The rearrangement links TRBV4-3 to TRBJ2-1; no clear D gene. Germline CDR1 is LGHNA and CDR2 is YSLEER. The CDR3 sequence is 15 residues long. Trimming removed 1 base from V and 5 bases from J, with 12 bases in between. The CDR3: CASSQVTDADNEQFF. The CDR3 DNA sequence: TGCGCCAGCAGCCAAGTCACGGACGCGGACAATGAGCAGTTCTTC.

This clonotype was counted between two and nine times. This rearrangement joins TRBV7-2 to TRBJ2-3; D might be TRBD1 or TRBD2, each matching 5 bases. From germline, CDR1 is SGHTA and CDR2 FQGNSA. The V end was cut by 1 base, the J end by 9 bases, with 14 bases between. There are 14 residues in the CDR3. The CDR3, as DNA: TGTGCCAGCAGCTTAGGCGCCGGGACCGGGACGCAGTATTTT. Translating gives CASSLGAGTGTQYF.

A few counts support this clonotype. V and J are TRBV9 and TRBJ2-6, with 9 bases lining up with TRBD1. Trimming took 0 bases from V and 0 from J; bases not matched to a gene: 16. The V gene's germline CDR1 is SGDLS and CDR2 YYNGEE. The CDR3 is 22 amino acids. The CDR3 nucleotides read TGTGCCAGCAGCGTAGAGCCACAGGGGGCAATAAACCCAGACTCTGGGGCCAACGTCCTGACTTTC. Its protein product is CASSVEPQGAINPDSGANVLTF.

This clonotype has ten or more counts. The V call is TRBV2, the J call TRBJ2-5; the D is unclear. The CDR3 is 13 amino acids. Trimming pared 3 bases from V and 2 bases from J, leaving 7 bases between. Germline V gives CDR1 SNHLY, CDR2 FYNNEI. The DNA of the CDR3 is TGTGCCAGCAGTGACTCGACACAAGAGACCCAGTACTTC. Translated, it gives CASSDSTQETQYF.

This clonotype has only a few counts. The J gene is TRBJ1-1, the V gene TRBV5-6; TRBD1 matches at 9 bases. Germline values: CDR1 SGHDT, CDR2 YYEEEE. The CDR3 extends over 16 amino acids. Trimming took 4 bases from V and 3 from J; bases not matched to a gene: 10. CDR3 DNA sequence: TGTGCCAGCAGCGCACCGGACAGGGGCTTAGACACTGAAGCTTTCTTT. This codes for CASSAPDRGLDTEAFF.

The table lists this clonotype with a few counts. The rearrangement links TRBV6-1 to TRBJ1-5; tentatively, D is TRBD1 (5 bases). CDR1 is MNHNS, CDR2 SASEGT, per germline. The CDR3 length is 14 residues. V shed 2 bases and J shed 9 bases, with 14 bases lying between them. This CDR3 reads CASSESVSGPPQHF. The CDR3 nucleotides are TGTGCCAGCAGTGAATCGGTTTCGGGACCGCCCCAGCATTTT.

The sample holds a few counts of this clonotype. This sequence joins TRBV7-6 and TRBJ2-5; 8 bases are a match to TRBD2. Germline V CDR1 and CDR2: SGHVS, FNYEAQ. CDR3 length: 12 residues. Trimming at V came to 7 bases and at J to 5 bases, leaving 3 bases not matched to a gene. CDR3 sequence reads: CASTGGGETQYF. CDR3 DNA: TGTGCCAGCACCGGGGGGGGCGAGACCCAGTACTTC.

This clonotype turned up a few times. J is TRBJ2-3 and V is TRBV5-1, with D unclear. The CDR3 sequence is 15 residues long. V was trimmed by 0 bases and J by 2 bases, leaving 10 bases between them. From germline, CDR1 is SGHRS and CDR2 YFSETQ. The CDR3 spells CASSLERINTDTQYF. The CDR3 DNA is TGCGCCAGCAGCTTGGAACGAATAAACACAGATACGCAGTATTTT.

This clonotype was counted only a few times. The CDR3 is CASSLSGQSYEQYV. Written as DNA, the CDR3 is TGTGCCAGCAGTTTATCGGGTCAGTCCTACGAGCAGTACGTC. The chain is built from TRBV27 and TRBJ2-7; D not resolved. Trimming took 0 bases from V and 1 from J, leaving 7 bases between them. This CDR3 region has 14 residues. The germline gives CDR1 MNHEY, CDR2 SMNVEV (reference sequence).

This clonotype has ten or more counts. CDR3 nucleotides: TGCGCCAGCAGCTTGGCACAGGGCCAAGAGACCCAGTACTTC. Its protein is CASSLAQGQETQYF. The chain uses TRBV5-1 and TRBJ2-5, with D perhaps matching TRBD1 (6 bases). The germline CDR1 and CDR2 sequences are SGHRS and YFSETQ. V was trimmed by 0 bases and J by 1 base, leaving 7 bases between them. The CDR3 is made up of 14 amino acids.

This clonotype has just a few counts. The V and J genes are TRBV7-9 and TRBJ2-5; possibly TRBD1 for D (6 bases). V lost 2 bases, J lost 5 bases, and 15 bases lay in between. This CDR3 contains 15 residues. CDR1 and CDR2 (germline): SEHNR, FQNEAQ (reference sequence). The CDR3 protein is CASSLTQGSLETQYF. In nucleotides, the CDR3 is TGTGCCAGCAGCTTAACTCAGGGGAGTTTGGAGACCCAGTACTTC.

This clonotype was found many times. V is TRBV20-1 and J is TRBJ2-1; tentatively, D is TRBD1 (7 bases). This CDR3 contains 12 residues. Germline assignment: CDR1 DFQATT and CDR2 SNEGSKA (reference sequence). V was cut by 1 base and J by 7 bases, with 8 bases left in between. In DNA form, the CDR3 reads TGCAGTGCTAGAGCAGGGGGGAATGAGCAGTTCTTC. This encodes CSARAGGNEQFF.

This clonotype was observed many times. The chain recombines TRBV6-1 with TRBJ2-3; D is undetermined. The CDR3 is 10 amino acids. Between the trimmed V and J ends, which lost 8 bases and 6 bases, there was a span of 6 bases. Germline values: CDR1 MNHNS, CDR2 SASEGT. Written as DNA, the CDR3 is TGTGCCAGCGGTCGCGATACGCAGTATTTT. It translates to CASGRDTQYF.

This clonotype showed up many times. This chain joins TRBV7-2 and TRBJ2-1; D possibly corresponds to TRBD1 (5 bases). The germline V and J ends were trimmed by 8 bases and 0 bases, with 8 bases remaining between them. The CDR3 runs 13 residues. Looked up from germline, CDR1 is SGHTA and CDR2 is FQGNSA. DNA of the CDR3: TGTGCCAGCCGACAGAGCTCCTACAATGAGCAGTTCTTC. Amino acids: CASRQSSYNEQFF.

The chain couples TRBV20-1 to TRBJ2-1; 10 nucleotides match TRBD2. The ends lost 6 bases at V and 6 bases at J; junction bases unmatched: 8. The CDR3 contains 14 residues. The germline CDR1 and CDR2 sequences are DFQATT and SNEGSKA (reference sequence). The CDR3, as DNA: TGCAGTGCGGTTTCTACTAGCGGGATCAATGAGCAGTTCTTC. It translates to CSAVSTSGINEQFF.